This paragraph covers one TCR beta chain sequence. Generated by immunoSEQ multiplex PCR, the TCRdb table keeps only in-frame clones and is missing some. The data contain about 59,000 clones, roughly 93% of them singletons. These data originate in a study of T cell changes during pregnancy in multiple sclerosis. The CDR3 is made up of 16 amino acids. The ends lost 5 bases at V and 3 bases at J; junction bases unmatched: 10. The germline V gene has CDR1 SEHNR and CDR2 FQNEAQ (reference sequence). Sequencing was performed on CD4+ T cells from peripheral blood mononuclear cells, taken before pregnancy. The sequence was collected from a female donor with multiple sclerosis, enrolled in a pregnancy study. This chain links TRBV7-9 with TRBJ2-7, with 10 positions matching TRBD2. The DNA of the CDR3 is TGTGCCAGCAGCCCGCCGCGGAGCGGGAGGGTCTACGAGCAGTACTTC. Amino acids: CASSPPRSGRVYEQYF.